The T cell receptor (beta chain) described here comes from a study of T cell responses to AZD1222 COVID-19 vaccine. Findings of the study overall: Nearly half of the spike-specific TCRs reportedly recognize variant regions that carry no mutations. No day 14 peak samples; only post-peak repertoires were characterized.

Worth noting for this clone: Its antigen is currently unknown.

Between the trimmed V and J ends, which lost 5 bases and 5 bases, there was a span of 16 bases. CDR3 length equals 15 residues. CDR1 and CDR2 from the germline V gene are MNHEY and SVGAGI. Repertoires were generated with immunoSEQ multiplex PCR, while TCRdb's copy carries only in-frame clones and drops some. The data show approximately 90,000 clones, around nine tenths seen once. Sequences were derived from peripheral blood, sampled on day 0 of AZD1222 vaccination. This clonotype originated in an adult in good health. The chain couples TRBV6-5 to TRBJ2-1, with D possibly called TRBD1 or TRBD2 (5 bases each). The CDR3: CASSTPGTPHNEQFF. In DNA, the CDR3 is TGTGCCAGCAGTACACCCGGGACCCCACACAATGAGCAGTTCTTC.